The source of this TCR beta chain is a study of T cell responses to AZD1222 COVID-19 vaccine. Points from the study as a whole: Repertoires were sampled only after the peak T cell response. CD4 TCRs covered the whole spike, strongest at regions 160-218 and 743-854.

The CDR3 is 14 residues long. V was trimmed by 3 bases and J by 1 base, leaving 10 bases between them. The germline gives CDR1 SGHDT, CDR2 YYEEEE. Clones were sequenced by immunoSEQ multiplex PCR, and TCRdb holds only the in-frame ones, with some missing. This repertoire shows about 170,000 clones, roughly 92% found once; its top ten account for less than 3%. Regarding this clone: Its specificity is not known.

This TCR derives from an adult in good health. The sequencing here drew on peripheral blood, taken on day 0 of AZD1222 vaccination. This sequence joins TRBV5-6 and TRBJ2-5; D is unresolved. The CDR3 loop reads CASSSPVGQETQYF. The CDR3, as DNA: TGTGCCAGCAGCTCCCCTGTTGGCCAAGAGACCCAGTACTTC.